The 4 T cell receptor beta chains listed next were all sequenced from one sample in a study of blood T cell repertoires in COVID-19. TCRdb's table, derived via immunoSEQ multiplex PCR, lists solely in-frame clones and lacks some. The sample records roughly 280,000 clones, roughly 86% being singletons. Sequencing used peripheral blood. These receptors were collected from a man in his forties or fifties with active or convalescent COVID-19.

CDR3 nucleotide sequence: TGTGCCAGCAGCTTAGGTCTAGCGGGAATGAAAAATGAGCAGTTCTTC. Protein: CASSLGLAGMKNEQFF. This rearrangement joins TRBV11-3 to TRBJ2-1; 9 bases fit TRBD2. Per germline, CDR1 SGHNT and CDR2 YENEEA. V shed 1 base and J 7 bases; nucleotides not matched to a gene: 8. This CDR3 has 16 residues.

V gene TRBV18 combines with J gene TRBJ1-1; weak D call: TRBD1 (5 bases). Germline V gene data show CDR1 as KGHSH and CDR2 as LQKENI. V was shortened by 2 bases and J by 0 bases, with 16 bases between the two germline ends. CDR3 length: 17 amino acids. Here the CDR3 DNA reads TGTGCCAGCTCACCATCCTCGGGGGGGTTCCTGAACACTGAAGCTTTCTTT. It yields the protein CASSPSSGGFLNTEAFF.

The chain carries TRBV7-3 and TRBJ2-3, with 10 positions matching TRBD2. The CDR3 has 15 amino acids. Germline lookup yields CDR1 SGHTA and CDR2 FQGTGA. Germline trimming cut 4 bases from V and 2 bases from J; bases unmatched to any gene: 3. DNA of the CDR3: TGTGCCAGCAGCTCTAGCGGGAGCCACACAGATACGCAGTATTTT. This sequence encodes CASSSSGSHTDTQYF.

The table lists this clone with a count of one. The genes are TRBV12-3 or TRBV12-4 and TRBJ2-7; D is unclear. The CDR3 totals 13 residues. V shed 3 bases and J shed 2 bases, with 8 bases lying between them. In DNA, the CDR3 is TGTGCCAGCAGTTTTTACGGAGCCTACGAGCAGTACTTC. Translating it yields CASSFYGAYEQYF.